These T cell receptor beta chains were read from a single sample in a study of cytomegalovirus exposure and HLA in healthy donors. Sequencing was performed with immunoSEQ multiplex PCR; in TCRdb, only in-frame clones are kept and a portion is missing. In the table there are 160,000 or so clones, around nine tenths of which are singletons. The specimen was PBMCs. These receptors were collected from a woman in her 30s in good health and CMV-seronegative. Each CDR3 is given with its conserved first and last residue. The D gene is left open where the match is weak. A clone size is listed for some rows: how often the clone was seen (once, few, many), or a class if it is expanded.

- TRBJ1-1 - TRBV25-1 TGTGCCAGCAGTGAATATATTCAGGTAGGAGCTTTCTTT CASSEYIQVGAFF
- TRBJ1-4 - TRBV7-6 TGTGCCAGCAGCTTAGATCCCACTGCAAGTGAAAAACTGTTTTTT CASSLDPTASEKLFF
- TRBJ1-6 few TRBV2 TGTGCCAGCAGTGTAGAGGCCAATTCACCCCTCCACTTT CASSVEANSPLHF
- TRBJ1-1 - TRBV19 TGTGCCAATACCGGGAACACTGAAGCTTTCTTT CANTGNTEAFF
- TRBJ2-2 - TRBV27 TGTGCCAGCAGCCGGAACAGGTATACCGGGGAGCTGTTTTTT CASSRNRYTGELFF
- TRBJ1-5 once TRBV27 TGTGCCAGCAATCCCGCGGGGGCGAGCAATCAGCCCCAGCATTTT CASNPAGASNQPQHF
TRBD1 TRBJ1-5 - TRBV4-3 TGCGCCAGCAGCTTGGGACAGCTAAATCAGCCCCAGCATTTT CASSLGQLNQPQHF
- TRBJ1-1 - TRBV2 TGTGCCAGCAGGTGGCAGGGCCGGGCTTTCTTT CASRWQGRAFF
- TRBJ1-1 once TRBV5-1 TGCGCCAGCAGCTCCCCGGACGGGAGGTTGAGCACTGAAGCTTTCTTT CASSSPDGRLSTEAFF
TRBD1 TRBJ2-7 - TRBV29-1 TGCAGCGTCGGAGGGTGGACAGGGGACCCCTACGAGCAGTACTTC CSVGGWTGDPYEQYF
TRBD2 TRBJ2-1 - TRBV5-4 TGTGCCAGCAGCTATAGCGGGGGGGCCCGCAATGAGCAGTTCTTC CASSYSGGARNEQFF
TRBD1 TRBJ1-4 - TRBV5-1 TGCGCCAGCAGCCCTGAGACAGGGGATGAAAAACTGTTTTTT CASSPETGDEKLFF
TRBD1 TRBJ1-6 few TRBV27 TGTGCCAGCCGACGTGGGACAGCTAATTCACCCCTCCACTTT CASRRGTANSPLHF
- TRBJ2-7 - TRBV6-5 TGTGCCAGCAGGGACACCTCCTACGAGCAGTACTTC CASRDTSYEQYF
TRBD1 TRBJ1-3 - TRBV5-1 TGCGCCAGCAGCTCTGGACAGGGGTATGGAAACACCATATATTTT CASSSGQGYGNTIYF
- TRBJ1-2 - TRBV5-4 TGTGCCAGCAGCTCTACAGATATCTATGGCTACACCTTC CASSSTDIYGYTF
- TRBJ1-2 - TRBV7-9 TGTGCCAGCAGCTTAGACATGGACAGCCTCTATGGCTACACCTTC CASSLDMDSLYGYTF
- TRBJ2-3 - TRBV5-1 TGCGCCAGCAGCAATGGGGCGCCCACAGATACGCAGTATTTT CASSNGAPTDTQYF
- TRBJ2-5 - TRBV30 TGTGCCTGGAGTGTAGTCCCCCGCGGGGCCCATGGGACCCAGTACTTC CAWSVVPRGAHGTQYF
TRBD1 TRBJ2-7 - TRBV12-5 TGTGCTAGTGGTTTGGCCGAAGGGGGCTACTACGAGCAGTACTTC CASGLAEGGYYEQYF
TRBD1 TRBJ2-2 - TRBV14 TGTGCCAGCAGCGAAGACAGGGGGCAGGTCACCGGGGAGCTGTTTTTT CASSEDRGQVTGELFF
- TRBJ2-1 - TRBV27 TGTGCCAGCAGTTTATCGGGGGGGGCCTTCAATGAGCAGTTCTTC CASSLSGGAFNEQFF
TRBD1 TRBJ1-6 once TRBV4-1 TGCGCCAGCTCCAACCGACGGACAGGGATGGGGTCCTATAATTCACCCCTCCACTTT CASSNRRTGMGSYNSPLHF
TRBD1 TRBJ1-2 - TRBV9 TGTGCCAGCACCGTGGGAAAGACAGGGCAACACTATGGCTACACCTTC CASTVGKTGQHYGYTF
- TRBJ2-1 - TRBV7-9 TGTGCCAGCAGTCTCTCCTACAATGAGCAGTTCTTC CASSLSYNEQFF
TRBD1 TRBJ1-2 - TRBV5-6 TGTGCCAGCAGCATAGGACAGGTCAACTATGGCTACACCTTC CASSIGQVNYGYTF
TRBD2 TRBJ2-3 - TRBV15 TGTGCCACCAGCAGAGATCGAGGCGGGGGGGCCACAGATACGCAGTATTTT CATSRDRGGGATDTQYF
- TRBJ2-5 once TRBV20-1 TGCCGAGGCGGGGAAGAGACCCAGTACTTC CRGGEETQYF
TRBD2 TRBJ2-1 - TRBV6-7 TGTGCCAGCAGTGCGCGGGGGGGGTTTAGCAATGAGCAGTTCTTC CASSARGGFSNEQFF
- TRBJ1-1 - TRBV6-5 TGTGCCAGCAGTTATGGCGGTTCCACTGAAGCTTTCTTT CASSYGGSTEAFF
- TRBJ1-1 - TRBV4-2 TGTGCCAGCAGCCCCGGTGGACTGAGTGAAGCTTTCTTT CASSPGGLSEAFF
TRBD1 TRBJ1-1 - TRBV5-5 TGTGCCAGCAGCTCGACAGGGGGCGGCTCCGCTGAAGCTTTCTTT CASSSTGGGSAEAFF
- TRBJ1-3 - TRBV4-1 TGCGCCAGCAGCCAAGAGTCGCAGGGGTACACCATATATTTT CASSQESQGYTIYF
- TRBJ2-2 - TRBV19 TGTGCCAGTAGTATAGTCTCAGGCGGGGAGCTGTTTTTT CASSIVSGGELFF
TRBD1 TRBJ1-2 - TRBV4-1 TGCGCCAGCAGCCTCGGGACAGGGGTTAACTATGGCTACACCTTC CASSLGTGVNYGYTF
- TRBJ1-1 - TRBV5-1 TGCGCCAGCAGCTCCGGACAGAACACTGAAGCTTTCTTT CASSSGQNTEAFF
- TRBJ2-1 - TRBV5-1 TGCGCCAGCAGCTTGCAGGCCGGCAGCTCCTACAATGAGCAGTTCTTC CASSLQAGSSYNEQFF
- TRBJ2-7 once TRBV4-3 TGCGCCAGCAGCCAAGATCCGATCCGGGGGACTGGAGCCTACGAGCAGTACTTC CASSQDPIRGTGAYEQYF
TRBD1 TRBJ1-2 - TRBV9 TGTGCCAGCAGCGTAGAGGACAGGGACTATGGCTACACCTTC CASSVEDRDYGYTF
TRBD1 TRBJ2-1 - TRBV30 TGTGCCTGGAGTGTGGGACAGGGGGTCCACAATGAGCAGTTCTTC CAWSVGQGVHNEQFF
- TRBJ2-3 - TRBV9 TGTGCCAGCAGCGTTCTAGGCACAGATACGCAGTATTTT CASSVLGTDTQYF
- TRBJ2-7 once TRBV15 TGTGCCACCAGCACAGGGGACCACGAGCAGTACTTC CATSTGDHEQYF
- TRBJ1-2 - TRBV6-5 TGTGCCAGCCGAAGGGGGGGTATGTTATATGGCTACACCTTC CASRRGGMLYGYTF
TRBD1 TRBJ1-2 - TRBV5-1 TGCGCCAGCAGCTCCCGGACAGGGGAGCACTATGGCTACACCTTC CASSSRTGEHYGYTF